This entry lists 12 T cell receptor beta chains sequenced from one sample in a study of T-cell reconstitution after alpha-beta-depleted transplantation in children. Unique molecular identifiers were incorporated when the TCRbeta library was constructed. Each CDR3 protein is one row after TCRdb ran MiXCR on the PCR reads. The sample includes fewer than 1 million distinct CDR3 sequences, about 16% of them seen just once. The source was PBMCs, mostly from graft donor cells, collected 360 days after TCRalphabeta/CD19-depleted stem cell transplant. Source of these receptors: a male patient younger than 18 who had a stem cell transplant for acute lymphoblastic leukemia, so the T cells may come from the graft donor.

There are many counts of this clonotype. This chain links TRBV29-1 with TRBJ2-3; the D gene is possibly TRBD2 (5 bases). V was cut by 4 bases and J by 2 bases, with 13 bases left in between. The CDR3 is made up of 14 amino acids. CDR1 and CDR2 (germline): SQVTM, ANQGSEA. The chain's CDR3 is CSVGVATNTDTQYF. The CDR3 bases are TGCAGCGTTGGAGTAGCGACCAACACAGATACGCAGTATTTT.

The chain joins TRBV5-1 to TRBJ2-2, with D maybe TRBD1 (6 bases). The germline V gene encodes CDR1 SGHRS and CDR2 YFSETQ. The CDR3 has 15 residues. Trimming took 4 bases from V and 5 from J, leaving 15 bases between them. The CDR3: CASSVWTVGTGELFF. In DNA form, the CDR3 reads TGCGCCAGCAGCGTTTGGACAGTTGGGACCGGGGAGCTGTTTTTT. Using reference TRBV5-1 and TRBJ2-2 for the parts outside the CDR3, the full variable domain is KAGVTQTPRYLIKTRGQQVTLSCSPISGHRSVSWYQQTPGQGLQFLFEYFSETQRNKGNFPGRFSGRQFSNSRSEMNVSTLELGDSALYLCASSVWTVGTGELFFGEGSRLTVL.

V usage is TRBV28 and J usage is TRBJ2-1; D possibly corresponds to TRBD2 (5 bases). The germline V gene encodes CDR1 MDHEN and CDR2 SYDVKM. The CDR3 is made up of 13 amino acids. V shed 3 bases and J shed 9 bases, with 12 bases lying between them. The CDR3 DNA reads as TGTGCCAGCAGTTTTCCGGCGGGCGGTGAGCAGTTCTTC. Amino acids: CASSFPAGGEQFF.

The chain links TRBV12-3 or TRBV12-4 to TRBJ2-3; 7 bases agree with TRBD2. CDR3 length: 11 amino acids. The J segment lost 7 bases and the V segment lost 7 bases, leaving 2 bases of the junction unmatched. The DNA of the CDR3 is TGTGCCAGCAAGACTAGCTATACGCAGTATTTT. Translated, it gives CASKTSYTQYF.

With regard to this clonotype: An end of the junction differs from the germline gene, which may be a read error. This chain uses TRBV20-1 with TRBJ2-5, with 13 bases fitting TRBD2. The germline gives CDR1 DFQATT, CDR2 SNEGSKA (reference sequence). The CDR3 is 17 amino acids. This CDR3 is CCARGLTSGGRGETQYF. CDR3 DNA sequence: TGCTGTGCTAGAGGCCTGACTAGCGGGGGGCGGGGTGAGACCCAGTACTTC.

A few counts support this clonotype. The V gene is TRBV20-1, the J gene TRBJ1-6; D gene ambiguous. This CDR3 is built from 14 residues. Germline-derived CDR1 and CDR2 are DFQATT and SNEGSKA (reference sequence). V shed 1 base and J shed 5 bases, with 9 bases lying between them. In nucleotides, the CDR3 is TGCAGTGCTAGAGTCGTGGGGAATAATTCACCCCTCCACTTT. Its protein product is CSARVVGNNSPLHF.

The chain is built from TRBV5-4 and TRBJ2-3, with 7 bases that match TRBD2. CDR3 size: 16 residues. The V segment lost 2 bases and the J segment 5 bases; nucleotides outside the gene matches: 11. Germline CDR1 is SGHNT and CDR2 is YYREEE (reference sequence). The CDR3 loop is CASSLAASREGDTQYF. In DNA form, the CDR3 reads TGTGCCAGCAGCTTAGCGGCTAGCAGGGAGGGAGATACGCAGTATTTT.

The gene calls are TRBV11-1 and TRBJ2-6, with a weak D call TRBD1 (6 bases). This CDR3 has 14 amino acids. V lost 3 bases, J lost 9 bases, and 12 bases lay in between. Germline V gives CDR1 SGHAT, CDR2 FQDESV (reference sequence). The CDR3 sequence is CASSFGRGYNVLTF. The CDR3 DNA reads as TGTGCCAGCAGCTTTGGCAGGGGCTACAACGTCCTGACTTTC.

This clonotype showed up just a few times. The rearrangement joins TRBV7-9 to TRBJ1-1, with 8 nucleotides matching TRBD1. Germline V gives CDR1 SEHNR, CDR2 FQNEAQ (reference sequence). The CDR3 extends over 15 amino acids. The trim removed 4 bases at V and 4 bases at J, leaving 8 bases unmatched. The CDR3 coding sequence is TGTGCCAGCAGCTCCAATGGACAGGGAGGCACTGAAGCTTTCTTT. This gives the protein CASSSNGQGGTEAFF.

This clonotype showed up just a few times. This chain links TRBV30 with TRBJ1-1; 7 positions agree with TRBD1. This CDR3 region has 13 residues. Unmatched junction bases numbered 3, after V lost 0 bases and J lost 5 bases. The germline gives CDR1 GTSNPN, CDR2 SVGIG (reference sequence). CDR3 amino acids: CAWSVAGGTEAFF. In DNA form, the CDR3 reads TGTGCCTGGAGTGTAGCAGGGGGAACTGAAGCTTTCTTT. The whole variable domain, remainder taken from reference TRBV30 and TRBJ1-1, is SQTIHQWPATLVQPVGSPLSLECTVEGTSNPNLYWYRQAAGRGLQLLFYSVGIGQISSEVPQNLSASRPQDRQFILSSKKLLLSDSGFYLCAWSVAGGTEAFFGQGTRLTVV.

This clonotype was seen a handful of times. The V call is TRBV10-2, the J call TRBJ1-2; 8 bases line up with TRBD1. After removal of 6 bases from V and 6 bases from J, the junction contained 9 bases not matched to a gene. The germline gives CDR1 WSHSY, CDR2 SAAADI. The CDR3 length is 14 residues. CDR3 region: CASSVDRGVHGYTF. In nucleotides, the CDR3 is TGCGCCAGCAGCGTAGACAGGGGAGTACATGGCTACACCTTC.

The rearrangement uses TRBV25-1 and TRBJ2-7, with 7 bases identical to TRBD1. Unmatched junction bases numbered 4, after V lost 8 bases and J lost 6 bases. The CDR3 loop spans 11 amino acids. Germline values: CDR1 MGHDK, CDR2 SYGVNS. In nucleotides, the CDR3 is TGTGCCAGCGGGACAGCGGCCGAGCAGTACTTC. Its protein is CASGTAAEQYF.